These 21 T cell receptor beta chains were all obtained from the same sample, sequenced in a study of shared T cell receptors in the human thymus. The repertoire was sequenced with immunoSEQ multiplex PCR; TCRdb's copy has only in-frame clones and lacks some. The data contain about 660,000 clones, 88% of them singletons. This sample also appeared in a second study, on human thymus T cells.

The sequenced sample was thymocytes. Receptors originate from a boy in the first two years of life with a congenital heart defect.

The CDR3 protein is CASSEPLGGRAEDTQYF. CDR3 sequence (DNA): TGCGCCAGCAGTGAGCCGTTGGGCGGGAGGGCCGAAGATACGCAGTATTTT. The chain combines TRBV10-2 with TRBJ2-3; 9 bases align to TRBD2. V lost 2 bases and J lost 5; bases outside the gene matches: 11. Germline-derived CDR1 and CDR2 are WSHSY and SAAADI. This CDR3 is 17 amino acids long.

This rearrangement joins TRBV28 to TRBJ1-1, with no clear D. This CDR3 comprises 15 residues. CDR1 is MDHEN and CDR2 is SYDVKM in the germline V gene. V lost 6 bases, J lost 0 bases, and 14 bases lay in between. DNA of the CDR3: TGTGCCAGCAGCCAAGGCCCGGGGATGAACACTGAAGCTTTCTTT. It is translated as CASSQGPGMNTEAFF.

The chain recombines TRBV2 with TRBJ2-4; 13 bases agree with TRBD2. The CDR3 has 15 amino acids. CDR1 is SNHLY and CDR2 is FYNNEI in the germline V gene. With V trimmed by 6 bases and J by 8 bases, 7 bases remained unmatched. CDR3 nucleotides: TGTGCCAGCAGCCCCGGACTAGCGGGAGAAGACATTCAGTACTTC. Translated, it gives CASSPGLAGEDIQYF.

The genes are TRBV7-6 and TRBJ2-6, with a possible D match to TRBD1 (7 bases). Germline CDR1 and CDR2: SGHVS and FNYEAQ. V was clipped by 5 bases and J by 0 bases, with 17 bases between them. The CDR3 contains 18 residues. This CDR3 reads CASSPEEGASSGANVLTF. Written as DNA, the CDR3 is TGTGCCAGCAGCCCAGAGGAGGGGGCGTCCTCTGGGGCCAACGTCCTGACTTTC.

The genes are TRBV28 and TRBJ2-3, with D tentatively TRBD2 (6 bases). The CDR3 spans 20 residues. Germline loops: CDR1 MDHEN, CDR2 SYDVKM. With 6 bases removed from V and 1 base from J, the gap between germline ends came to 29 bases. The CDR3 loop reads CASSSHIPPESPGGTDTQYF. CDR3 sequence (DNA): TGTGCCAGCAGCTCTCATATCCCTCCCGAAAGTCCGGGGGGCACAGATACGCAGTATTTT.

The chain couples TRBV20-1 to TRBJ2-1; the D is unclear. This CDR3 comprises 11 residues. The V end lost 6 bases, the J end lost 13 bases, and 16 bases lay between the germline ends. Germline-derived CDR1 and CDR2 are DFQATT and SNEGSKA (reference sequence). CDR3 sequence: CSATRGKIQFF. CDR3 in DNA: TGCAGTGCCACCCGCGGCAAAATCCAGTTCTTC.

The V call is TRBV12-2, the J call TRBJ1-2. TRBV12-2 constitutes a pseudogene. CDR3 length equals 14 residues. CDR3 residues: CASRHIRRVYGYTF. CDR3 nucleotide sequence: TGTGCAAGTCGCCACATTAGACGGGTCTATGGCTACACCTTC.

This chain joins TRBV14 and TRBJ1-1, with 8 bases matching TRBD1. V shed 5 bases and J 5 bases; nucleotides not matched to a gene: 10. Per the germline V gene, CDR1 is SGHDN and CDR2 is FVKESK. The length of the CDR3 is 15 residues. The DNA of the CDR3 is TGTGCCAGCAGCTCCAGGACAGGGACGGGAACTGAAGCTTTCTTT. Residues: CASSSRTGTGTEAFF. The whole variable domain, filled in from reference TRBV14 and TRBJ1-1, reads EAGVTQFPSHSVIEKGQTVTLRCDPISGHDNLYWYRRVMGKEIKFLLHFVKESKQDESGMPNNRFLAERTGGTYSTLKVQPAELEDSGVYFCASSSRTGTGTEAFFGQGTRLTVV.

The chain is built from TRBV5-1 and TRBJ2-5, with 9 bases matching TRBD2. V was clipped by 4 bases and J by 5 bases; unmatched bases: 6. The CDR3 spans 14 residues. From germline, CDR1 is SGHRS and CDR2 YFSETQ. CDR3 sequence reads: CASSAGGSGETQYF. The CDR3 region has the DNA TGCGCCAGCAGCGCGGGGGGGTCGGGGGAGACCCAGTACTTC.

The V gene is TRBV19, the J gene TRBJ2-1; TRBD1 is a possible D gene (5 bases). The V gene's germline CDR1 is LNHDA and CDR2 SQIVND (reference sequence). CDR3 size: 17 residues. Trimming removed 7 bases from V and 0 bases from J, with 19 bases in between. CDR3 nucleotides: TGTGCCAGTACCGACAGAGGTGATCCGCGCTCCTACAATGAGCAGTTCTTC. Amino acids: CASTDRGDPRSYNEQFF.

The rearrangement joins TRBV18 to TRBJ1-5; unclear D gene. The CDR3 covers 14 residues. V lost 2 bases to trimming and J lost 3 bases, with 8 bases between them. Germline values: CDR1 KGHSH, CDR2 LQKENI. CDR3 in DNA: TGTGCCAGCTCACCAGGCAGGTACAATCAGCCCCAGCATTTT. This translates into CASSPGRYNQPQHF.

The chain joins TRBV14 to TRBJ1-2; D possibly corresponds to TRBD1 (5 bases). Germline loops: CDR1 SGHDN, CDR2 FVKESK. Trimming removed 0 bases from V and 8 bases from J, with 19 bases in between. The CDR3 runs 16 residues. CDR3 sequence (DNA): TGTGCCAGCAGCCAAGATCAGGGCAACCCACAGGACGGCTACACCTTC. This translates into CASSQDQGNPQDGYTF.

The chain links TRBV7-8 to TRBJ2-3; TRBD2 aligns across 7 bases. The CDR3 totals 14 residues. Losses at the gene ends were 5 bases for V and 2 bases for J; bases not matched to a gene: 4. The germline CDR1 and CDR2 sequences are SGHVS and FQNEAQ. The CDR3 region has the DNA TGTGCCAGCAGCCATCTAGCGGCCACAGATACGCAGTATTTT. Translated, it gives CASSHLAATDTQYF.

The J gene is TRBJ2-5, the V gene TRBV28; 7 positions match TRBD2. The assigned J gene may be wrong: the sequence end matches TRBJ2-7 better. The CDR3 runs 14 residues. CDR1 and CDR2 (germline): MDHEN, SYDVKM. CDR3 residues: CASRLAPSSYEQYF. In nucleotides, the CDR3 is TGTGCCAGCAGACTAGCGCCCAGCTCCTACGAGCAGTACTTC.

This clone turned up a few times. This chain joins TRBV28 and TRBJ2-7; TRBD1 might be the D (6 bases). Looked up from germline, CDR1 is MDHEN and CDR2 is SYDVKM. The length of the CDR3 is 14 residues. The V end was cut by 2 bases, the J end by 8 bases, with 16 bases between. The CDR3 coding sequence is TGTGCCAGCAGTTTAGCAGGACAGCCCCCCCAGCAGTACTTC. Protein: CASSLAGQPPQQYF.

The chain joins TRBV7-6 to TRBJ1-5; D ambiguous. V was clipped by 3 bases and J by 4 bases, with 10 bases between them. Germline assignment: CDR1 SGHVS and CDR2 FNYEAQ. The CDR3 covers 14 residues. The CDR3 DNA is TGTGCCAGCAGCTTCTTGGGCTGGAATCAGCCCCAGCATTTT. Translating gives CASSFLGWNQPQHF.

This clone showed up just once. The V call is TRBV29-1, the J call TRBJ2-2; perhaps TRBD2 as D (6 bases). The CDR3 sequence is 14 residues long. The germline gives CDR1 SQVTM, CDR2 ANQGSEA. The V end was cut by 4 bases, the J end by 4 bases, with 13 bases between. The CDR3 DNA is TGCAGCGTTGCGGGGGTTCTGAGCACCGGGGAGCTGTTTTTT. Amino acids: CSVAGVLSTGELFF.

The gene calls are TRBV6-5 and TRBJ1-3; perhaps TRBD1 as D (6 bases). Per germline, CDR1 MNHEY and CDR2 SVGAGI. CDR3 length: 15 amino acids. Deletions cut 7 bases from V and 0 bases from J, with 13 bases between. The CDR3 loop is CASTRTGTSGNTIYF. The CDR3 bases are TGTGCCAGCACACGCACAGGGACCTCTGGAAACACCATATATTTT.

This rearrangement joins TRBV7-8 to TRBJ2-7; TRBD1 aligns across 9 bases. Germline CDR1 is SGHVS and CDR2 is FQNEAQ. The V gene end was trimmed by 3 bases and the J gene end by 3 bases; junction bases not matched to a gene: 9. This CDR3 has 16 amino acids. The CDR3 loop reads CASSFLTGGDVYEQYF. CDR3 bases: TGTGCCAGCAGCTTCCTAACAGGGGGCGACGTCTACGAGCAGTACTTC.

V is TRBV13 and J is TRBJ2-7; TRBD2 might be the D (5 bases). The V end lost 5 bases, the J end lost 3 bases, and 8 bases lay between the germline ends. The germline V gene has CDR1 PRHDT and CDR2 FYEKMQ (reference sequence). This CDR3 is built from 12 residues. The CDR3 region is CASSRLLYEQYF. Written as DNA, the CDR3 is TGTGCCAGCAGCCGACTACTCTACGAGCAGTACTTC.

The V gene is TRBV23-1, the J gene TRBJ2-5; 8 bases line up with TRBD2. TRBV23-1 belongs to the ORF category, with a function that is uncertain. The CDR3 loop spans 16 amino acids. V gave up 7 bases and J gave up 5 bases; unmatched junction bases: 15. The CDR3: CASIGGGGYVGETQYF. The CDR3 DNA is TGCGCCAGCATTGGGGGCGGGGGGTACGTGGGGGAGACCCAGTACTTC.